The 19 T cell receptor beta chains presented below share a single source sample, sequenced in a study of blood T cells in healthy people across ages. Through a sample-barcoded 5' primer and a J-beta primer mix, a second PCR was run for about 7 to 12 cycles. One entry per CDR3 protein, called by TCRdb with MiXCR from the 5' RACE reads. Among approximately 810,000 distinct CDR3 sequences listed, roughly 35% were seen once. The source material was blood. All receptors derive from a young man in good health.

This chain connects TRBV7-9 to TRBJ1-1; weak D call: TRBD1 (5 bases). With 5 bases removed from V and 1 base from J, the gap between germline ends came to 11 bases. This CDR3 has 14 amino acids. Germline CDR1 SEHNR, CDR2 FQNEAQ (reference sequence). The CDR3: CASSRVQGNTEAFF. The CDR3 DNA reads TGTGCCAGCAGCCGGGTCCAGGGGAACACTGAAGCTTTCTTT.

This clonotype was counted only a few times. The chain is built from TRBV21-1 and TRBJ1-6. TRBV21-1 is classified as a pseudogene. This CDR3 is 15 amino acids long. The CDR3 DNA follows: TGTGCCATCGGAAAGGGGAGCTCCTATAATTCACCCCTCCACTTT. It yields the protein CAIGKGSSYNSPLHF.

The CDR3 reads CASSAALDTDTQYF. The CDR3, as DNA: TGCGCCAGCAGCGCCGCCCTAGACACAGATACGCAGTATTTT. This chain connects TRBV5-1 to TRBJ2-3; D unresolved. Trimming pared 4 bases from V and 2 bases from J, leaving 11 bases between. Germline V CDR1 and CDR2: SGHRS, YFSETQ. There are 14 residues in the CDR3.

V and J are TRBV7-2 and TRBJ1-1; 8 bases match TRBD1. CDR3 length equals 13 residues. J gave up 7 bases and V 5 bases, and 6 bases lay outside the gene matches. Germline V gives CDR1 SGHTA, CDR2 FQGNSA. Here the CDR3 reads CASSPTGEGEAFF. In DNA, the CDR3 is TGTGCCAGCAGCCCGACAGGGGAAGGTGAAGCTTTCTTT. Full variable domain (rest looked up from reference TRBV7-2 and TRBJ1-1): GAGVSQSPSNKVTEKGKDVELRCDPISGHTALYWYRQSLGQGLEFLIYFQGNSAPDKSGLPSDRFSAERTGGSVSTLTIQRTQQEDSAVYLCASSPTGEGEAFFGQGTRLTVV.

In this sample, this clonotype turned up a few times. This chain links TRBV9 with TRBJ2-7, with D maybe TRBD1 (6 bases). This CDR3 comprises 17 residues. Deletions cut 4 bases from V and 0 bases from J, with 20 bases between. CDR1 SGDLS and CDR2 YYNGEE come from the germline V gene. The CDR3 loop reads CASSPRTGTPYSYEQYF. CDR3 DNA: TGTGCCAGCAGCCCCCGTACCGGGACACCTTACTCCTACGAGCAGTACTTC.

This clonotype has ten or more counts. This chain connects TRBV15 to TRBJ2-7; D gene ambiguous. V dropped 0 bases and J dropped 4 bases, with 7 bases sitting between them. The CDR3 loop spans 13 amino acids. Germline lookup yields CDR1 LNHNV and CDR2 YYDKDF (reference sequence). Here the CDR3 DNA reads TGTGCCACCAGCAGAGATAGGTCTTACGAGCAGTACTTC. Its translation: CATSRDRSYEQYF.

This clonotype turned up a few times. The chain links TRBV6-2 or TRBV6-3 to TRBJ1-1, with TRBD1 as a possible D gene (6 bases). V was shortened by 0 bases and J by 1 base, with 12 bases between the two germline ends. The CDR3 runs 16 residues. Germline assignment: CDR1 MNHEY and CDR2 SVGEGT. CDR3 nucleotide sequence: TGTGCCAGCAGTTACTCGAGGGGGTCCGAGAACACTGAAGCTTTCTTT. Translating it yields CASSYSRGSENTEAFF.

The rearrangement links TRBV19 to TRBJ1-6; tentative D call: TRBD1 (5 bases). The CDR3 has 18 residues. Per the germline V gene, CDR1 is LNHDA and CDR2 is SQIVND (reference sequence). V was clipped by 4 bases and J by 0 bases, with 16 bases between them. CDR3 protein: CASSNGQFRSSYNSPLHF. The CDR3 DNA reads as TGTGCCAGTAGTAATGGACAATTTCGGAGCTCCTATAATTCACCCCTCCACTTT.

Notes on this clonotype: A much larger clone lies a single base off, so this may be a read error. V gene TRBV20-1 combines with J gene TRBJ1-2; TRBD1 aligns across 8 bases. The germline CDR1 and CDR2 sequences are DFQATT and SNEGSKA (reference sequence). This CDR3 comprises 15 residues. The CDR3 spells CSARDSTGGMEGCTF. CDR3 nucleotides: TGCAGTGCTAGAGATAGCACAGGGGGTATGGAGGGCTGCACCTTC.

With respect to this clonotype: One end of the junction varies from germline; a read error may be responsible. V usage is TRBV27 and J usage is TRBJ2-3, with TRBD2 identical over 10 bases. CDR3 size: 16 residues. Germline V CDR1 and CDR2: MNHEY, SMNVEV (reference sequence). This chain's CDR3 is CASSSSLAGFTDTQDF. The CDR3, as DNA: TGTGCCAGCAGTTCCTCACTAGCGGGGTTCACAGATACGCAGGATTTT.

The chain uses TRBV12-3 or TRBV12-4 and TRBJ1-4; the match to TRBD1 covers 7 bases. The CDR3 sequence is 14 residues long. The junction had 8 bases not matched to a gene; V was cut back by 5 bases and J by 8 bases. The CDR3 protein is CASSPQGGREKLFF. In nucleotides, the CDR3 is TGTGCCAGCAGTCCCCAGGGGGGGAGGGAAAAACTGTTTTTT.

A word on this clonotype: A much larger clone differs from this one at a single base, so this may be a read error. J is TRBJ2-1 and V is TRBV4-3, with TRBD2 matching 9 bases. Germline CDR1 is LGHNA and CDR2 is YSLEER. This CDR3 has 17 amino acids. CDR3 bases: TGCGCCAGCAGCCAAGATTTCCAGCGGGGGGCCAACAATGGGCAGTTCTTC. This encodes CASSQDFQRGANNGQFF.

This clonotype showed up many times. V is TRBV14 and J is TRBJ1-2; 7 bases fit TRBD1. The CDR3 runs 13 residues. CDR1 is SGHDN and CDR2 is FVKESK in the germline V gene. The J segment lost 2 bases and the V segment lost 4 bases, leaving 1 base of the junction unmatched. CDR3 region: CASSPGQNYGYTF. Written as DNA, the CDR3 is TGTGCCAGCAGCCCGGGACAGAACTATGGCTACACCTTC.

Many counts were recorded for this clonotype. This chain links TRBV15 with TRBJ2-3; D is unclear. Trimming cost V 0 bases and J 3 bases, with 10 bases left between them. CDR3 length: 15 amino acids. Germline V CDR1 and CDR2: LNHNV, YYDKDF (reference sequence). Here the CDR3 reads CATSRDIARTDTQYF. The CDR3 DNA reads TGTGCCACCAGCAGAGACATCGCTAGGACAGATACGCAGTATTTT.

There are a few counts of this clonotype. The V call is TRBV6-2 or TRBV6-3, the J call TRBJ2-1; D is uncertain. Looked up from germline, CDR1 is MNHEY and CDR2 is SVGEGT. V lost 2 bases to trimming and J lost 0 bases, with 8 bases between them. CDR3 length: 15 amino acids. The CDR3 here is CASSYSGVSYNEQFF. CDR3 in DNA: TGTGCCAGCAGTTACAGTGGGGTCTCCTACAATGAGCAGTTCTTC.

This clonotype has a count of ten or more. The V and J genes are TRBV12-3 or TRBV12-4 and TRBJ2-5; no firm D call. With 9 bases removed from V and 3 bases from J, the gap between germline ends came to 14 bases. The CDR3 loop spans 13 amino acids. Here the CDR3 DNA reads TGTGCCAGGACCGGGTCGGCTGAAGAGACCCAGTACTTC. It codes for CARTGSAEETQYF.

The CDR3 DNA reads TGTGCCAGCTCACCAGAGGACGGGGGGGGTTACGAGCAGTACTTC. Its protein product is CASSPEDGGGYEQYF. V is TRBV18 and J is TRBJ2-4; 8 positions agree with TRBD2. With the DNA end fitting TRBJ2-7 better, the J assignment may be wrong. This CDR3 has 15 amino acids. Germline CDR1 reads KGHSH; CDR2 reads LQKENI.

The J gene is TRBJ1-2, the V gene TRBV2; possibly TRBD1 for D (5 bases). In germline, CDR1 is SNHLY, CDR2 FYNNEI. Trimming left V 7 bases short and J 7 bases short, with 16 bases between. The CDR3 contains 13 residues. The CDR3 DNA follows: TGTGCCAGCAAAGTCAAGGTCACAGGTGGCTACACCTTC. It encodes CASKVKVTGGYTF.

This clonotype was counted ten times or more. This chain uses TRBV6-2 or TRBV6-3 with TRBJ2-1; no definite D call. Germline V lookup: CDR1 MNHEY, CDR2 SVGEGT. This CDR3 contains 12 residues. V was cut by 2 bases and J by 7 bases, with 6 bases left in between. DNA of the CDR3: TGTGCCAGCAGTTACAAAGCGAATGAGCAGTTCTTC. It is translated as CASSYKANEQFF.